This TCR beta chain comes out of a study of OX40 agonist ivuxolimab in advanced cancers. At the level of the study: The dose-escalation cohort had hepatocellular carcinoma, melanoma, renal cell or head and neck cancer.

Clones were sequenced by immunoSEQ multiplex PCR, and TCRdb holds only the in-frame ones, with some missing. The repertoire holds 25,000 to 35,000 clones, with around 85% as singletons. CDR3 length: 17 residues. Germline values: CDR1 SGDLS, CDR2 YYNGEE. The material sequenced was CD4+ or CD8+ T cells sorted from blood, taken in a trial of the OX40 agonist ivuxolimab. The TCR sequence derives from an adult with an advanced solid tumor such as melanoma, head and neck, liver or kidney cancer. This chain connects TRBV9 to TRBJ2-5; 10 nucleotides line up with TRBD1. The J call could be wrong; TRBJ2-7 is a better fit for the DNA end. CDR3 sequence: CASSAGTGDRLTYEQYF. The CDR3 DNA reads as TGTGCCAGCAGCGCAGGGACAGGGGACCGCCTGACCTACGAGCAGTACTTC.